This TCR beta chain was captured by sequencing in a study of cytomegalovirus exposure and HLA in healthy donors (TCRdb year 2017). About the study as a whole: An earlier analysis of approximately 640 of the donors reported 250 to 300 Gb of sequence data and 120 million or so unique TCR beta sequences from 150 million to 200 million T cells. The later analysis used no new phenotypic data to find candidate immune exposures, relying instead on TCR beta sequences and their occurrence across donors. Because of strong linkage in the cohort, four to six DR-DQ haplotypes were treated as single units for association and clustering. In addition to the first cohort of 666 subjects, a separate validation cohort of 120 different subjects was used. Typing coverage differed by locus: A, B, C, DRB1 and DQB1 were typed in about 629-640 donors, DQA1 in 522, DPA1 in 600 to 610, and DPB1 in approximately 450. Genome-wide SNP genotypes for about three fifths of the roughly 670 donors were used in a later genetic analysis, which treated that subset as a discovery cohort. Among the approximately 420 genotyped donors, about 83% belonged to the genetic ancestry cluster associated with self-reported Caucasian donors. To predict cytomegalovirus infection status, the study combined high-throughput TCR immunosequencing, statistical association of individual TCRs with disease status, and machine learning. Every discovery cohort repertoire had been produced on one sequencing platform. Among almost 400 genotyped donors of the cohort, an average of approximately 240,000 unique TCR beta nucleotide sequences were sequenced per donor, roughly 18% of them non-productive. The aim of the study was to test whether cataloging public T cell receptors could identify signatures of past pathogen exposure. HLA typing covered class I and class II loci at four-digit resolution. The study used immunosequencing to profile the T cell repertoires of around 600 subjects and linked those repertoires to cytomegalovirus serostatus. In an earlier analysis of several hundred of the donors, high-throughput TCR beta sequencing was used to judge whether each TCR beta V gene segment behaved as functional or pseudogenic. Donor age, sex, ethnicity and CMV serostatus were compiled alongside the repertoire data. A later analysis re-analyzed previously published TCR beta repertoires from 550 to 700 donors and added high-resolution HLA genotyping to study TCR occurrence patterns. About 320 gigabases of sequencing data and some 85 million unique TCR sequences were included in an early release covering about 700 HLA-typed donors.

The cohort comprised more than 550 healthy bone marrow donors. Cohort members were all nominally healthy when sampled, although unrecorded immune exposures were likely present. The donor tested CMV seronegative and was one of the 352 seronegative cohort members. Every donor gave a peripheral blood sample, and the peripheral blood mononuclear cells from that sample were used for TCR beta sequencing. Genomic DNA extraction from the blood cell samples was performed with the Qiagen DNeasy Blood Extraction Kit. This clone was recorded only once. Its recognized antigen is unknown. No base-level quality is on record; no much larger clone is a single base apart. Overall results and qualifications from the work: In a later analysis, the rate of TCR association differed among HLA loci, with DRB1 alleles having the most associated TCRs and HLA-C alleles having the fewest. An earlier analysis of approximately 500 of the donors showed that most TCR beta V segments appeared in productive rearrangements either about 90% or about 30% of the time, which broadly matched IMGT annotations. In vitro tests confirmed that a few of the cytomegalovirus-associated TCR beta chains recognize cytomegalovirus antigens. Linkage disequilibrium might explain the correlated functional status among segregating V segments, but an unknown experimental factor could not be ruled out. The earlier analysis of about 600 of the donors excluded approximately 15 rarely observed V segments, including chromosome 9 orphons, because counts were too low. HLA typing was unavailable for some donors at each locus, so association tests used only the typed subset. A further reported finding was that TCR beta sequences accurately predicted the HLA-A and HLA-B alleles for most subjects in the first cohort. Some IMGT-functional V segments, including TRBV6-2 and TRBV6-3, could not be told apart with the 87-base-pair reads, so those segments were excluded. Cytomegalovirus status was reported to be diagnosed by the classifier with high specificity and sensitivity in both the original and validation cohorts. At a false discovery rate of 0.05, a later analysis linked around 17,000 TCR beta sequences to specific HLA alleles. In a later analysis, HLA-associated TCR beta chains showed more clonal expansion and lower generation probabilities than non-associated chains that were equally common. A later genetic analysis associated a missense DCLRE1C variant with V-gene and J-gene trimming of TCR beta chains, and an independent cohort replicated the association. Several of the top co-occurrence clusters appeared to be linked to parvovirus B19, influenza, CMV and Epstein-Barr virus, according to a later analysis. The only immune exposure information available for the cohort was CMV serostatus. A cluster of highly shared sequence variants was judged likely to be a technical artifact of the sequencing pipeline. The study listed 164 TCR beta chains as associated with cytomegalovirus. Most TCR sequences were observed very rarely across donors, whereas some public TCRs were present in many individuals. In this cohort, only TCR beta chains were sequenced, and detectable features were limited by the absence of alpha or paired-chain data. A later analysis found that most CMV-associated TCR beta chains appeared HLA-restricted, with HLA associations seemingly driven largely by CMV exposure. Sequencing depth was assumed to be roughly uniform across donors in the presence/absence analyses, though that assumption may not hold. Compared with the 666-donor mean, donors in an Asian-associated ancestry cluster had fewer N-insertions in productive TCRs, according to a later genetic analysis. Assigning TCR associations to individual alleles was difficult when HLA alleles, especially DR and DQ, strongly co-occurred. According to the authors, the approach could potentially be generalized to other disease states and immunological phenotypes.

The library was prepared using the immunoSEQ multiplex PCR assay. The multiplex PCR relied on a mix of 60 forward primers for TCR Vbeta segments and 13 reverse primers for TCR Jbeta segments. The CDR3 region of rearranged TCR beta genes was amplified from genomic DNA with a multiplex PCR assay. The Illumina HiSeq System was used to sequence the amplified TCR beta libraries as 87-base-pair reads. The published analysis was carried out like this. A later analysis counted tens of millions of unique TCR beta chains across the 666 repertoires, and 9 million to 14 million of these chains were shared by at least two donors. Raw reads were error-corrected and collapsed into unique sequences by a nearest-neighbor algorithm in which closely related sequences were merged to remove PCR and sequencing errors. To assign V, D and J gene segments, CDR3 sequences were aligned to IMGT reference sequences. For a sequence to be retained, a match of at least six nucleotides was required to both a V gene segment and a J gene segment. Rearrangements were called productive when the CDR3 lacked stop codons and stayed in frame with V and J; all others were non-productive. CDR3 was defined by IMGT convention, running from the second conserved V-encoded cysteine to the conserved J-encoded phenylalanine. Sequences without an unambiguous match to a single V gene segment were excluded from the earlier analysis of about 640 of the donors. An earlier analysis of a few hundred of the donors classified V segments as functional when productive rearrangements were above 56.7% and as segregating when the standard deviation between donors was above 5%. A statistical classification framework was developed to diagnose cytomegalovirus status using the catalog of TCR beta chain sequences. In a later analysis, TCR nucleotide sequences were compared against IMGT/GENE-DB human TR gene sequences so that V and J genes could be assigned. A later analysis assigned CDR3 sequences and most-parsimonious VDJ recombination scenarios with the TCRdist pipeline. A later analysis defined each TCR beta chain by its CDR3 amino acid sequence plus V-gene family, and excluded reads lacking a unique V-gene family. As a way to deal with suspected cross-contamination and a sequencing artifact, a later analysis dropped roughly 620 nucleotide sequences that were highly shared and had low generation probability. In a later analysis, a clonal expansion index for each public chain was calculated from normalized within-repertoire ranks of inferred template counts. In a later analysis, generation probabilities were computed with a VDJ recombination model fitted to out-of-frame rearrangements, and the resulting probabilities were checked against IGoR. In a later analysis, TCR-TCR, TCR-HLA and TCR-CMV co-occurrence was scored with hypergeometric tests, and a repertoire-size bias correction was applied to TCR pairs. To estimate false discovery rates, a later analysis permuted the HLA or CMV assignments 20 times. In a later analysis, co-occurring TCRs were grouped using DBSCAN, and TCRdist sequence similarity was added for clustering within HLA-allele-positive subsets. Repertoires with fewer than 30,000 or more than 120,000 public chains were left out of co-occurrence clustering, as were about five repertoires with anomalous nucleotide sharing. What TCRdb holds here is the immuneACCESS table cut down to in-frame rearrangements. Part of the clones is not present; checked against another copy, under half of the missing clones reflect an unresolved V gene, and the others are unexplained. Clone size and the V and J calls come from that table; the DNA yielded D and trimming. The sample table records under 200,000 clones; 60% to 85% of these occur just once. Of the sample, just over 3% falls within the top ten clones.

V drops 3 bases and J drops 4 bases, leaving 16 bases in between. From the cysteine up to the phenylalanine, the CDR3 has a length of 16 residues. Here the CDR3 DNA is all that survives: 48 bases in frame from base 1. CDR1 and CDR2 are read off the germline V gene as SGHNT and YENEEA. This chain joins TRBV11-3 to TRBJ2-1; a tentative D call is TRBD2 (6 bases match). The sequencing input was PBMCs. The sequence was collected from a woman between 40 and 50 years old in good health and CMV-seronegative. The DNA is TGTGCCAGCAGCTTGAGAGGAGTGGGGGGTTACAATGAGCAGTTCTTC. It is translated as CASSLRGVGGYNEQFF.